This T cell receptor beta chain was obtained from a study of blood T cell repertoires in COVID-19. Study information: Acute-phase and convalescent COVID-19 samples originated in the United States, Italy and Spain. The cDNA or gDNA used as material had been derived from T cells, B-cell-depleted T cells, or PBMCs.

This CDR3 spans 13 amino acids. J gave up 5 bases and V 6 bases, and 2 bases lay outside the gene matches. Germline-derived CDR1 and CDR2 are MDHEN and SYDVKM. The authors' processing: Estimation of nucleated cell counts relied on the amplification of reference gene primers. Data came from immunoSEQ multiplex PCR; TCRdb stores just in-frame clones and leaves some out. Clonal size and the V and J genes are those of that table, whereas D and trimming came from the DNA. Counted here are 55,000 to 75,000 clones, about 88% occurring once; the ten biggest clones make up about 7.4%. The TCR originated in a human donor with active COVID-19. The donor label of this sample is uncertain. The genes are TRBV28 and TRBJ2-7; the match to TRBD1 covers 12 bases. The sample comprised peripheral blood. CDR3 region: CASRGQGANEQYF. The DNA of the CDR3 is TGTGCCAGCAGGGGACAGGGGGCAAACGAGCAGTACTTC.